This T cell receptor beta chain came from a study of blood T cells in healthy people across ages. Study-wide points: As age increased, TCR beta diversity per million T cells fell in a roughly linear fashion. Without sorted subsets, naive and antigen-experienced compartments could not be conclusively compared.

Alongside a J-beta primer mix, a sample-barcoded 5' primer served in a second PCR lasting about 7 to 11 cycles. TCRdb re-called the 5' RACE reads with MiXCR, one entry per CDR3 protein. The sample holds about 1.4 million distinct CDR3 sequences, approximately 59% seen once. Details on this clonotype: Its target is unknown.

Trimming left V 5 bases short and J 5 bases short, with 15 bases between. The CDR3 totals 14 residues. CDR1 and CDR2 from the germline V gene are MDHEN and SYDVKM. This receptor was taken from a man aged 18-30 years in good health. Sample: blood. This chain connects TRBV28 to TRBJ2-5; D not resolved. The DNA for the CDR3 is TGTGCCAGCAGTCGACAACCTTTTTGGGAGACCCAGTACTTC. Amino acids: CASSRQPFWETQYF.